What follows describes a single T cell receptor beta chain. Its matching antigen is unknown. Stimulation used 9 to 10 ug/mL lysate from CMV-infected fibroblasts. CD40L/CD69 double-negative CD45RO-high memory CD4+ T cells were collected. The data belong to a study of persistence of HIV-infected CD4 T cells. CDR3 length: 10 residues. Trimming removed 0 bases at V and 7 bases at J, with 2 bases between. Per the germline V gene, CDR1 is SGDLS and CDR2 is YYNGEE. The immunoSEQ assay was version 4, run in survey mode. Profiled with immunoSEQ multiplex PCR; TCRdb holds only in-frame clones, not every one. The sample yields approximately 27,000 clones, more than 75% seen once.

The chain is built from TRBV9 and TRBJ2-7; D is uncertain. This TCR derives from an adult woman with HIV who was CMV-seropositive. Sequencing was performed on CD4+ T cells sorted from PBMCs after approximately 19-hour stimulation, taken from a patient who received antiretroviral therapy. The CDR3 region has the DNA TGTGCCAGCAGCGTAGCTGAGCAGTACTTC. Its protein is CASSVAEQYF.